These 21 T cell receptor beta chains share one sample of origin, sequenced in a study of T cell responses to AZD1222 COVID-19 vaccine. Assay: immunoSEQ multiplex PCR; the TCRdb copy retains only in-frame clones and omits some. The sample contains about 150,000 clones, over 80% of which appear only once. The material sequenced was peripheral blood, taken 28 days after the second AZD1222 dose. Receptors were obtained from an adult who received the AZD1222 COVID-19 vaccine.

This chain joins TRBV3-1 (or the pseudogene TRBV3-2) and TRBJ2-1; D possibly corresponds to TRBD2 (6 bases). V lost 8 bases, J lost 0 bases, and 8 bases lay in between. This CDR3 spans 13 amino acids. CDR1 and CDR2 (germline): LGHDT, YNNKEL (reference sequence). The CDR3 bases are TGTGCCAGCGCGACTAGCTCCTACAATGAGCAGTTCTTC. Translating gives CASATSSYNEQFF.

The rearrangement links TRBV19 to TRBJ1-5, with 11 bases that match TRBD1. The CDR3 length is 15 residues. Germline CDR1 is LNHDA and CDR2 is SQIVND (reference sequence). With 5 bases clipped from V and 2 bases from J, the junction kept 2 bases outside the gene matches. The CDR3 sequence: CASSRTGGGNQPQHF. DNA for the CDR3: TGTGCCAGTAGTCGGACAGGGGGCGGCAATCAGCCCCAGCATTTT.

The chain is built from TRBV5-4 and TRBJ1-1; D uncertain. The CDR3 loop spans 15 amino acids. The V gene's germline CDR1 is SGHNT and CDR2 YYREEE (reference sequence). Deletions cut 4 bases from V and 1 base from J, with 14 bases between. CDR3 nucleotide sequence: TGTGCCAGCAGCCCGGATCTTACACGGAACACTGAAGCTTTCTTT. Translated: CASSPDLTRNTEAFF. Drawing the rest from reference TRBV5-4 and TRBJ1-1, the complete variable domain is ETGVTQSPTHLIKTRGQQVTLRCSSQSGHNTVSWYQQALGQGPQFIFQYYREEENGRGNFPPRFSGLQFPNYSSELNVNALELDDSALYLCASSPDLTRNTEAFFGQGTRLTVV.

The chain joins TRBV28 to TRBJ2-7; D assignment may be TRBD1 or TRBD2 (5 bases each). Trimming took off 8 bases at V and 7 bases at J, with 12 bases between the two ends. The germline CDR1 and CDR2 sequences are MDHEN and SYDVKM. CDR3 length: 11 residues. This CDR3 is CASGTSGEQYF. In nucleotides, the CDR3 is TGTGCCAGCGGGACCTCCGGGGAGCAGTACTTC. Combining the CDR3 with reference TRBV28 and TRBJ2-7 gives the whole variable domain DVKVTQSSRYLVKRTGEKVFLECVQDMDHENMFWYRQDPGLGLRLIYFSYDVKMKEKGDIPEGYSVSREKKERFSLILESASTNQTSMYLCASGTSGEQYFGPGTRLTVT.

The CDR3 here is CASSQAKAHGYTF. The CDR3 DNA reads TGTGCCAGCAGCCAGGCCAAGGCGCACGGCTACACCTTC. The V call is TRBV3-1 (or the pseudogene TRBV3-2), the J call TRBJ1-2; D unresolved. V was trimmed by 3 bases and J by 8 bases, leaving 13 bases between them. Germline lookup yields CDR1 LGHDT and CDR2 YNNKEL (reference sequence). This CDR3 comprises 13 residues.

This chain uses TRBV7-2 with TRBJ2-7; perhaps D is TRBD1 or TRBD2 (5 bases each). The ends were cut back, 1 base at V and 0 bases at J, with 16 bases in the middle. The CDR3 runs to 17 residues. Per germline, CDR1 SGHTA and CDR2 FQGNSA. Written as DNA, the CDR3 is TGTGCCAGCAGCTTAGTGTCAGGGCGGGTTAGCTCCTACGAGCAGTACTTC. It specifies CASSLVSGRVSSYEQYF.

The V gene is TRBV3-1 (or the pseudogene TRBV3-2), the J gene TRBJ1-5; D may be TRBD1 (5 bases). The germline CDR1 and CDR2 sequences are LGHDT and YNNKEL (reference sequence). The CDR3 covers 16 residues. The V gene lost 8 bases and the J gene lost 1 base, with 18 bases spanning the gap. CDR3 nucleotides: TGTGCCAGCTTCAAGACGGGGGGACTGAGCAATCAGCCCCAGCATTTT. It translates to CASFKTGGLSNQPQHF.

The chain uses TRBV14 and TRBJ2-1; D possibly corresponds to TRBD2 (5 bases). Trimming shortened V by 4 bases and J by 0 bases, and 10 bases separated the two germline ends. The CDR3 loop spans 15 amino acids. Germline V CDR1 and CDR2: SGHDN, FVKESK. The CDR3: CASSRERGSYNEQFF. CDR3 sequence (DNA): TGTGCCAGCAGCCGAGAACGGGGCTCCTACAATGAGCAGTTCTTC.

The rearrangement links TRBV14 to TRBJ2-7, with 15 bases that match TRBD2. Per the germline V gene, CDR1 is SGHDN and CDR2 is FVKESK. V gave up 3 bases and J gave up 3 bases; unmatched junction bases: 6. The CDR3 is made up of 17 amino acids. CDR3 sequence reads: CASSQGQGLAGGYEQYF. The CDR3 DNA sequence: TGTGCCAGCAGCCAGGGGCAGGGACTAGCGGGAGGCTACGAGCAGTACTTC.

The chain is built from TRBV27 and TRBJ2-1; 11 nucleotides line up with TRBD2. CDR1 and CDR2 (germline): MNHEY, SMNVEV (reference sequence). This CDR3 region has 18 residues. V dropped 6 bases and J dropped 7; count of bases not matched to a gene: 17. The CDR3 DNA sequence: TGTGCCAGCAGCCCAAACGCTATTTTAGCGGGAGGGCCAAATGAGCAGTTCTTC. Its translation is CASSPNAILAGGPNEQFF.

The genes are TRBV24-1 and TRBJ2-3, with 9 bases matching TRBD1. CDR3 size: 15 residues. J was trimmed by 3 bases and V by 3 bases; bases with no gene match: 3. From germline, CDR1 is KGHDR and CDR2 SFDVKD. The CDR3 coding sequence is TGTGCCACCAGTGATACGGACAGGGGAACAGATACGCAGTATTTT. This translates into CATSDTDRGTDTQYF.

The table lists this clone with a few counts. CDR3: CASSFVAGTDTQYF. CDR3 sequence (DNA): TGTGCCAGCAGTTTCGTAGCTGGCACAGATACGCAGTATTTT. The chain couples TRBV28 to TRBJ2-3, with D hard to call. Germline CDR1 MDHEN, CDR2 SYDVKM. Trimming removed 3 bases from V and 1 base from J, with 8 bases in between. This CDR3 is 14 amino acids long.

The chain carries TRBV7-9 and TRBJ2-7; D may correspond to TRBD1 or TRBD2 (5 bases each). V lost 5 bases and J lost 0, with 14 bases in between. CDR3 length: 15 amino acids. Germline V gene sequence: CDR1 SEHNR, CDR2 FQNEAQ (reference sequence). The CDR3 DNA follows: TGTGCCAGCAGCCCGCAGAAGGGGAGCTCCTACGAGCAGTACTTC. Amino acids: CASSPQKGSSYEQYF.

CDR3 coding DNA: TGTGCCAGCAGCTTAAATCCGGCAGGGCCCCACGAGCAGTACTTC. Translation gives CASSLNPAGPHEQYF. This chain links TRBV7-3 with TRBJ2-7, with D possibly being TRBD1 (5 bases). The CDR3 has 15 residues. Germline CDR1 and CDR2: SGHTA and FQGTGA. V lost 1 base to trimming and J lost 5 bases, with 15 bases between them.

This chain uses TRBV28 with TRBJ2-7; the D is unclear. V was pared by 8 bases and J by 3 bases, with 14 bases between. This CDR3 contains 13 residues. Germline CDR1 and CDR2: MDHEN and SYDVKM. The CDR3 DNA reads as TGTGCCAGCCAACTTACCGTTTACTACGAGCAGTACTTC. This translates into CASQLTVYYEQYF.

This rearrangement joins TRBV5-1 to TRBJ2-3; D assignment may be TRBD1 or TRBD2 (5 bases each). V lost 2 bases to trimming and J lost 7 bases, with 17 bases between them. The germline V gene encodes CDR1 SGHRS and CDR2 YFSETQ. This CDR3 spans 15 amino acids. The CDR3 nucleotides read TGCGCCAGCAGCTTAGAAGGGACGGCATGGAATACGCAGTATTTT. Its protein product is CASSLEGTAWNTQYF.

The chain links TRBV19 to TRBJ1-5; D remains ambiguous. Germline values: CDR1 LNHDA, CDR2 SQIVND (reference sequence). The CDR3 sequence is 12 residues long. V lost 5 bases and J 9 bases, leaving 11 bases between the germline ends. CDR3 sequence: CASSVQGSPQHF. The CDR3 DNA reads as TGTGCCAGTAGTGTCCAAGGATCGCCCCAGCATTTT.

This clone was counted only a few times. The chain employs TRBV7-9 and TRBJ2-7; D ambiguous. The CDR3 contains 16 residues. Germline V gene data show CDR1 as SEHNR and CDR2 as FQNEAQ (reference sequence). The V end was cut by 6 bases, the J end by 0 bases, with 18 bases between. As DNA, the CDR3 is TGTGCCAGCAGGGGGTCCCTCTCCTCAAGCTCCTACGAGCAGTACTTC. Translated, it gives CASRGSLSSSSYEQYF. The whole variable domain, filled in from reference TRBV7-9 and TRBJ2-7, reads DTGVSQNPRHKITKRGQNVTFRCDPISEHNRLYWYRQTLGQGPEFLTYFQNEAQLEKSRLLSDRFSAERPKGSFSTLEIQRTEQGDSAMYLCASRGSLSSSSYEQYFGPGTRLTVT.

This clone was seen only once. The chain carries TRBV6-5 and TRBJ2-7; 7 bases line up with TRBD1. The CDR3 is 14 amino acids. V dropped 6 bases and J dropped 0; count of bases not matched to a gene: 5. Germline V gives CDR1 MNHEY, CDR2 SVGAGI. The DNA for the CDR3 is TGTGCCAGCAGGTGGACAGGTCTCTCCTACGAGCAGTACTTC. Translated: CASRWTGLSYEQYF.

V is TRBV6-2 or TRBV6-3 and J is TRBJ2-3, with D possibly matching TRBD1 (5 bases). The CDR3 loop spans 16 amino acids. The V end lost 8 bases, the J end lost 5 bases, and 23 bases lay between the germline ends. From germline, CDR1 is MNHEY and CDR2 SVGEGT. The CDR3 protein is CASGLTHYGQGDTQYF. CDR3 in DNA: TGTGCCAGCGGCCTCACCCATTACGGCCAGGGAGATACGCAGTATTTT.

The sample holds one count of this clone. This rearrangement joins TRBV5-1 to TRBJ2-1; D gene ambiguous. V lost 3 bases to trimming and J lost 2 bases, with 3 bases between them. Germline values: CDR1 SGHRS, CDR2 YFSETQ. The CDR3 extends over 12 amino acids. CDR3 in DNA: TGCGCCAGCAGCTGGACCTACAATGAGCAGTTCTTC. This translates into CASSWTYNEQFF.